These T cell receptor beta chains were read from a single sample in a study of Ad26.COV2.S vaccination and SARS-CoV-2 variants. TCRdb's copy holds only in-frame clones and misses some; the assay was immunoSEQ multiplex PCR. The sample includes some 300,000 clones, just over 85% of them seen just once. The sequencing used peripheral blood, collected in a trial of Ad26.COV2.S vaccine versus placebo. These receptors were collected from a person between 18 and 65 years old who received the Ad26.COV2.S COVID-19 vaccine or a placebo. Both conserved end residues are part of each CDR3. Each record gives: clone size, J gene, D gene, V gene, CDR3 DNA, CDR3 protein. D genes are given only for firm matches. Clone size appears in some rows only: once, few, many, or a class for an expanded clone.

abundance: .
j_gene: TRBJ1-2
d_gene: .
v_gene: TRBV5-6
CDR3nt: TGTGCCAGCAGCTTGGGGAGTTGGGGCTATGGCTACACCTTC
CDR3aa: CASSLGSWGYGYTF

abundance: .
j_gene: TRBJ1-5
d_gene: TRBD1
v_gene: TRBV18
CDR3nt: TGTGCCAGCTCACCGGACAGGAATCAGCCCCAGCATTTT
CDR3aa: CASSPDRNQPQHF

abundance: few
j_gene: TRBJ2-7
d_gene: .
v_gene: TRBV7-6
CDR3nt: TGTGCCAGCAGCTTAGCCAGGGATCGCGAGCAGTACTTC
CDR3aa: CASSLARDREQYF

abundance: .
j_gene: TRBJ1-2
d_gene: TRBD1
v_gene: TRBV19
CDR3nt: TGTGCCAGTAGTATAGATACCTTCGTACCAAGTTCGGGACAGGGTCTAGAGGCTCCTGGCTACACCTTC
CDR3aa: CASSIDTFVPSSGQGLEAPGYTF

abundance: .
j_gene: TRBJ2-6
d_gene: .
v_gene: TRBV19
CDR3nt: TGTGCCAGTAGTCCCCCTGGGGCCAACGTCCTGACTTTC
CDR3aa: CASSPPGANVLTF

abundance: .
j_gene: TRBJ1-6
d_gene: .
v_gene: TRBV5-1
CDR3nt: TGCGCCAGCCGGCTTGGGGCAGGGAACTATAATTCACCCCTCCACTTT
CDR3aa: CASRLGAGNYNSPLHF

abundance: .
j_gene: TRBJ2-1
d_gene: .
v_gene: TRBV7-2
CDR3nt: TGTGCCAGCAGCTACCAGGGGAGCGATGAGCAGTTCTTC
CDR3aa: CASSYQGSDEQFF

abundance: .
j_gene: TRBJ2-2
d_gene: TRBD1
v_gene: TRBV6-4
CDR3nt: TGTGCCAGCAGTGACTCGGGACAGGGGGCAACCGGGGAGCTGTTTTTT
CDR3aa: CASSDSGQGATGELFF

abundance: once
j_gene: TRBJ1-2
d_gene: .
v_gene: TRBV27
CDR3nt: TGTGCCAGCAAGGGGCGCGGTGGCTACACCTTC
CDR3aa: CASKGRGGYTF

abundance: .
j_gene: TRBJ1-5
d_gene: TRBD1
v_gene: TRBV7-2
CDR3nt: TGTGCCAGCAGCTATCGGACAGGGATCAATCAGCCCCAGCATTTT
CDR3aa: CASSYRTGINQPQHF

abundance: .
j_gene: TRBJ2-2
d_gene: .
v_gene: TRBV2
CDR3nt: TGTGCCAGCAGTCTAATCTCCGGGGCCGGGGAGCTGTTTTTT
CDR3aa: CASSLISGAGELFF

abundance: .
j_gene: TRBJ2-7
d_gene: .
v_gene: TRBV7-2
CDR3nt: TGTGCCAGCAGCTTATCAGGGGTTAACTCCTACGAGCAGTACTTC
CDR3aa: CASSLSGVNSYEQYF

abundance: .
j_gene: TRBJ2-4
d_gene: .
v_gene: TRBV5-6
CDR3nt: TGTGCCAGCAGCTTCGGCAAGGGGGACATTCAGTACTTC
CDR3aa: CASSFGKGDIQYF

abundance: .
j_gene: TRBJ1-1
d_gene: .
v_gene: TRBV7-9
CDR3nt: TGTGCCAGCAGCAAAACCTTATGGACAGACAAAGCTTTCTTT
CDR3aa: CASSKTLWTDKAFF

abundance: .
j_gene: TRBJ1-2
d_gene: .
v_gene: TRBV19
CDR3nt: TGTGCCAGTAGTTTAGGACCGAAGTATGGCTACACCTTC
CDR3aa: CASSLGPKYGYTF

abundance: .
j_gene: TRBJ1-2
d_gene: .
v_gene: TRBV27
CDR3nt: TGTGCCAGCAGTTATAAGGGGGGCGGGGGCTATGGCTACACCTTC
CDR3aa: CASSYKGGGGYGYTF

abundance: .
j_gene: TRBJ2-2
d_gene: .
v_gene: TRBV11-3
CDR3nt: TGTGCCAGCAGCTTAAGCAGGAACACCGGGGAGCTGTTTTTT
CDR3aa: CASSLSRNTGELFF

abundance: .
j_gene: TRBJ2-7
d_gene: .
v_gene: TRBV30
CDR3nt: TGTGCCTGGAGTAGGGGGGCTGGGTACGAGCAGTACTTC
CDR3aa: CAWSRGAGYEQYF

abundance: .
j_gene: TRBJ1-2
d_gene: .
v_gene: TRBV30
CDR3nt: TGTGCCTGGAGTGACCTGAAGGGTACGGTCTATGGCTACACCTTC
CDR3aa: CAWSDLKGTVYGYTF

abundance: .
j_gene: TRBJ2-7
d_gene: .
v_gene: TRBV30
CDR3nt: TGTGCCTGGAGTAATCACTACGAGCAGTACTTC
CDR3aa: CAWSNHYEQYF

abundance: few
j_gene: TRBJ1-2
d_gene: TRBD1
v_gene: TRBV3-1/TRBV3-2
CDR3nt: TGTGCCAGCAGCCAAGGGACAGGGAATGGCTACACCTTC
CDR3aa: CASSQGTGNGYTF

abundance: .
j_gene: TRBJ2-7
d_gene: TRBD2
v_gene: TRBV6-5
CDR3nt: TGTGCCAGCAGAACCGGGGGGTCCTACGAGCAGTACTTC
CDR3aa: CASRTGGSYEQYF

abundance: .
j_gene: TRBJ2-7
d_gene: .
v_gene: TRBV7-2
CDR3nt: TGTGCCAGCAGCTTACCGTCCTACGAGCAGTACTTC
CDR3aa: CASSLPSYEQYF